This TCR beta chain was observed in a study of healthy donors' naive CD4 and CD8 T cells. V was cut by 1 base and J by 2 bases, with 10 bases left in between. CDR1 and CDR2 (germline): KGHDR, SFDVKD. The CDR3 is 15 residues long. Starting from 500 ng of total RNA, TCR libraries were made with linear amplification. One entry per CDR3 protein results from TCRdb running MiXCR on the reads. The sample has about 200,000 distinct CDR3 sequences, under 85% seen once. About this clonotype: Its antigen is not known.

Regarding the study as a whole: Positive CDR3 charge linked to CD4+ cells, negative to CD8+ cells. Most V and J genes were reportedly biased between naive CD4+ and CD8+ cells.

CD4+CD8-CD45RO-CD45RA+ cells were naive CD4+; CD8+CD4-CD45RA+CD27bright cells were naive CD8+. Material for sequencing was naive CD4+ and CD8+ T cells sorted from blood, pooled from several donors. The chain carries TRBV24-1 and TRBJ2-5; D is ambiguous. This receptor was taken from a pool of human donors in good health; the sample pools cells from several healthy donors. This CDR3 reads CATSDLGSEQETQYF. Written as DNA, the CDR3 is TGTGCCACCAGTGATTTAGGGTCCGAACAAGAGACCCAGTACTTC.